This TCR beta chain comes out of a study of T cell responses to AZD1222 COVID-19 vaccine. General study results and limits: Spike regions recognized by vaccine-associated CD4 TCRs spanned the protein, led by 160-218 and 743-854. It was only a handful of AZD1222 recipients who were seropositive at baseline.

Method: immunoSEQ multiplex PCR; TCRdb's copy keeps in-frame clones and lacks some. Among about 270,000 clones listed, approximately 94% were seen once. This CDR3 region has 15 residues. In germline, CDR1 is KGHSH, CDR2 LQKENI. After removal of 2 bases from V and 2 bases from J, the junction contained 3 bases not matched to a gene. The count of this clone is one. Its antigen remains unidentified. The rearrangement joins TRBV18 to TRBJ2-7; 10 nucleotides match TRBD2. Sequenced material: peripheral blood, taken 28 days after the second AZD1222 dose. The receptor was derived from an adult who received the AZD1222 COVID-19 vaccine. CDR3 sequence (DNA): TGTGCCAGCTCACCAGGGACTAGCGAAACCTACGAGCAGTACTTC. This sequence encodes CASSPGTSETYEQYF. Complete variable domain (other parts from reference TRBV18 and TRBJ2-7): NAGVMQNPRHLVRRRGQEARLRCSPMKGHSHVYWYRQLPEEGLKFMVYLQKENIIDESGMPKERFSAEFPKEGPSILRIQQVVRGDSAAYFCASSPGTSETYEQYFGPGTRLTVT.